These 16 T cell receptor beta chains came from one sample sequenced in a study of cytomegalovirus exposure and HLA in healthy donors. 13 Jbeta primers and 60 Vbeta primers were used for the PCR. The protocol was immunoSEQ multiplex PCR, while the TCRdb copy is restricted to in-frame clones and leaves out a portion. The sample has 180,000 or so clones, almost 80% seen once. Sequenced input: PBMCs. These receptors were taken from a man aged 35-49 years in good health and CMV-seropositive.

This chain uses TRBV7-6 with TRBJ2-7; the match to TRBD2 covers 9 bases. Trimming cost V 5 bases and J 7 bases; bases outside gene matches: 15. Per the germline V gene, CDR1 is SGHVS and CDR2 is FNYEAQ. This CDR3 spans 16 amino acids. In DNA, the CDR3 is TGTGCCAGCAGCCCCCGACTAGCGGCCCCTTCTTCGGAGCAGTACTTC. This translates into CASSPRLAAPSSEQYF.

This clone was picked up a small number of times. The V call is TRBV7-2, the J call TRBJ2-7; 8 nucleotides line up with TRBD2. Germline assignment: CDR1 SGHTA and CDR2 FQGNSA. The CDR3 consists of 15 residues. With V trimmed by 4 bases and J by 2 bases, 7 bases remained unmatched. The CDR3 region is CASSSSLAGPYEQYF. CDR3 sequence (DNA): TGTGCCAGCAGCTCCTCTCTAGCGGGCCCCTACGAGCAGTACTTC. The whole variable domain, remainder taken from reference TRBV7-2 and TRBJ2-7, is GAGVSQSPSNKVTEKGKDVELRCDPISGHTALYWYRQSLGQGLEFLIYFQGNSAPDKSGLPSDRFSAERTGGSVSTLTIQRTQQEDSAVYLCASSSSLAGPYEQYFGPGTRLTVT.

The V and J genes are TRBV5-6 and TRBJ2-5, with 15 positions matching TRBD2. The V and J ends lost 0 bases and 4 bases, in that order; junction bases with no gene match: 4. This CDR3 region has 17 residues. Germline CDR1 SGHDT, CDR2 YYEEEE. CDR3 amino acids: CASSLGWGLAGGETQYF. The CDR3 bases are TGTGCCAGCAGCTTGGGCTGGGGACTAGCGGGAGGAGAGACCCAGTACTTC.

The CDR3 loop reads CASSIGTGGVETQYF. CDR3 sequence (DNA): TGTGCCAGTAGTATCGGGACAGGGGGTGTGGAGACCCAGTACTTC. The chain carries TRBV19 and TRBJ2-5, with 11 positions matching TRBD1. Trimming at V came to 3 bases and at J to 5 bases, leaving 5 bases not matched to a gene. The CDR3 contains 15 residues. The germline V gene encodes CDR1 LNHDA and CDR2 SQIVND (reference sequence). Variable domain in full (rest from reference TRBV19 and TRBJ2-5): DGGITQSPKYLFRKEGQNVTLSCEQNLNHDAMYWYRQDPGQGLRLIYYSQIVNDFQKGDIAEGYSVSREKKESFPLTVTSAQKNPTAFYLCASSIGTGGVETQYFGPGTRLLVL.

The rearrangement uses TRBV5-1 and TRBJ2-1; D ambiguous. V was trimmed by 4 bases and J by 5 bases, leaving 10 bases between them. Germline V gene sequence: CDR1 SGHRS, CDR2 YFSETQ. This CDR3 has 13 amino acids. The CDR3 coding sequence is TGCGCCAGCAGCGTCCAACAAAACAATGAGCAGTTCTTC. This encodes CASSVQQNNEQFF. The variable domain in full, completed from reference TRBV5-1 and TRBJ2-1, reads KAGVTQTPRYLIKTRGQQVTLSCSPISGHRSVSWYQQTPGQGLQFLFEYFSETQRNKGNFPGRFSGRQFSNSRSEMNVSTLELGDSALYLCASSVQQNNEQFFGPGTRLTVL.

The genes are TRBV28 and TRBJ2-1, with a possible D match to TRBD2 (7 bases). CDR1 MDHEN and CDR2 SYDVKM come from the germline V gene. Deletions cut 8 bases from V and 6 bases from J, with 17 bases between. This CDR3 spans 14 amino acids. The CDR3 DNA reads as TGTGCCAGCGTAACTGGGGGGGCCGGCAATGAGCAGTTCTTC. Its translation is CASVTGGAGNEQFF.

V usage is TRBV12-5 and J usage is TRBJ1-5, with 8 bases identical to TRBD1. The CDR3 extends over 18 amino acids. The J segment lost 3 bases and the V segment lost 0 bases, leaving 10 bases of the junction unmatched. Germline values: CDR1 LGHNT, CDR2 FRNRAP. CDR3 nucleotide sequence: TGTGCTAGTGGTTTGGTAGGGCGTTCGGACAGGGTCAATCAGCCCCAGCATTTT. This gives the protein CASGLVGRSDRVNQPQHF.

V usage is TRBV11-2 and J usage is TRBJ2-7, with 9 positions matching TRBD1. J was trimmed by 6 bases and V by 3 bases; bases with no gene match: 15. The CDR3 contains 17 residues. Germline V gives CDR1 SGHAT, CDR2 FQNNGV. The CDR3 bases are TGTGCCAGCAGCTTGGGACAGGGAAGATCGTTGGTTGTCGAGCAGTACTTC. As protein: CASSLGQGRSLVVEQYF.

The gene calls are TRBV15 and TRBJ1-5; 9 nucleotides line up with TRBD1. V was pared by 0 bases and J by 6 bases, with 3 bases of the junction left unmatched. CDR1 LNHNV and CDR2 YYDKDF come from the germline V gene (reference sequence). The CDR3 has 15 amino acids. CDR3 in amino acids: CATSRETGGLQPQHF. The CDR3 DNA reads as TGTGCCACCAGCAGAGAGACAGGGGGACTTCAGCCCCAGCATTTT. Supplemented by reference TRBV15 and TRBJ1-5, the full variable domain reads DAMVIQNPRYQVTQFGKPVTLSCSQTLNHNVMYWYQQKSSQAPKLLFHYYDKDFNNEADTPDNFQSRRPNTSFCFLDIRSPGLGDTAMYLCATSRETGGLQPQHFGDGTRLSIL.

A single count supports this clone. The chain uses TRBV5-1 and TRBJ2-3; TRBD2 is a possible D gene (6 bases). The V end was cut by 2 bases, the J end by 0 bases, with 13 bases between. Germline V gene data show CDR1 as SGHRS and CDR2 as YFSETQ. This CDR3 has 16 residues. The CDR3 DNA reads as TGCGCCAGCAGCTTCCATTCGGGACTTAGCACAGATACGCAGTATTTT. Encoded protein: CASSFHSGLSTDTQYF.

This chain connects TRBV19 to TRBJ2-7; TRBD2 might be the D (7 bases). CDR1 LNHDA and CDR2 SQIVND come from the germline V gene (reference sequence). The V gene lost 8 bases and the J gene lost 4 bases, with 18 bases spanning the gap. CDR3 length: 14 amino acids. The CDR3 spells CASSEGGGSYEQYF. DNA for the CDR3: TGTGCCAGTTCCGAAGGGGGGGGATCTTACGAGCAGTACTTC.

Worth noting for this clone: At one end the junction does not follow the germline gene, possibly because of a read error. The chain has TRBV11-3 and TRBJ2-1; no firm D call. Per germline, CDR1 SGHNT and CDR2 YENEEA. The CDR3 consists of 16 residues. The CDR3 sequence: CASSLRARRAYNKQFF. CDR3 nucleotides: TGTGCCAGCAGCTTAAGAGCGCGGCGAGCCTACAATAAGCAGTTCTTC. Looking up the rest from reference TRBV11-3 and TRBJ2-1 gives the full variable domain: EAGVVQSPRYKIIEKKQPVAFWCNPISGHNTLYWYLQNLGQGPELLIRYENEEAVDDSQLPKDRFSAERLKGVDSTLKIQPAELGDSAVYLCASSLRARRAYNKQFFGPGTRLTVL.

The V gene is TRBV29-1, the J gene TRBJ2-1, with 8 bases identical to TRBD1. This CDR3 comprises 13 residues. Per the germline V gene, CDR1 is SQVTM and CDR2 is ANQGSEA. With V trimmed by 4 bases and J by 2 bases, 1 base remained unmatched. The CDR3 DNA follows: TGCAGCGTTGGACAGGGGCCCTACAATGAGCAGTTCTTC. This sequence encodes CSVGQGPYNEQFF.

This clone was observed a single time. The chain has TRBV5-1 and TRBJ2-3; TRBD1 might be the D (6 bases). The CDR3 length is 17 residues. Trimming left V 0 bases short and J 3 bases short, with 17 bases between. Germline V gene data show CDR1 as SGHRS and CDR2 as YFSETQ. The CDR3 loop reads CASSLAPTGIRTDTQYF. The CDR3 nucleotides read TGCGCCAGCAGCTTGGCCCCAACAGGGATTCGTACAGATACGCAGTATTTT.

The chain uses TRBV14 and TRBJ2-2; D is uncertain. The CDR3 is made up of 13 amino acids. Germline V gene sequence: CDR1 SGHDN, CDR2 FVKESK. Trimming cost V 4 bases and J 2 bases, with 5 bases left between them. CDR3 DNA: TGTGCCAGCAGCCTCCAAAACACCGGGGAGCTGTTTTTT. This gives the protein CASSLQNTGELFF. The full variable domain, in which reference TRBV14 and TRBJ2-2 provide the parts outside the CDR3, is EAGVTQFPSHSVIEKGQTVTLRCDPISGHDNLYWYRRVMGKEIKFLLHFVKESKQDESGMPNNRFLAERTGGTYSTLKVQPAELEDSGVYFCASSLQNTGELFFGEGSRLTVL.

The chain has TRBV4-1 and TRBJ2-3; 8 bases match TRBD2. This CDR3 is built from 15 residues. The V segment lost 1 base and the J segment 4 bases; nucleotides outside the gene matches: 4. CDR1 and CDR2 from the germline V gene are MGHRA and YSYEKL. CDR3 nucleotides: TGCGCCAGCAGCCAAGGGGCGGGGGGACCAGATACGCAGTATTTT. This translates into CASSQGAGGPDTQYF.